The 5 T cell receptor beta chains below all came from one sample that was sequenced in a study of Graves' ophthalmopathy and Graves' hyperthyroidism. RNA transcripts yielded amplified TCR beta CDR3 regions. HTBI primers primed a first-round RT-PCR, and a second-round multiplex PCR followed. TCRdb reanalysed the multiplex PCR reads using MiXCR and keeps one entry per CDR3 protein. The repertoire holds over 500,000 distinct CDR3 sequences, with about 20% as singletons. Sequencing was done on a sample of peripheral blood. These receptor sequences come from a woman under 30 with stable Graves' hyperthyroidism. Some clones in this sample may be carry-over from other donors' samples.

The chain links TRBV3-1 to TRBJ2-5; D perhaps matches TRBD2 (5 bases). The V and J ends lost 4 bases and 1 base respectively, with 7 bases between them. The CDR3 spans 13 residues. Germline V gene data show CDR1 as LGHDT and CDR2 as YNNKEL (reference sequence). The CDR3 DNA sequence: TGTGCCAGCAGCCGAGGGTTCCAAGAGACCCAGTACTTC. This encodes CASSRGFQETQYF.

This clonotype appeared a few times. The chain couples TRBV20-1 to TRBJ1-1, with TRBD1 as a possible D gene (5 bases). This CDR3 is 13 amino acids long. Germline V CDR1 and CDR2: DFQATT, SNEGSKA (reference sequence). V was cut by 8 bases and J by 1 base, with 14 bases left in between. The CDR3 coding sequence is TGCAGTATCGACAGCCAGAAGAACACTGAAGCTTTCTTT. This gives the protein CSIDSQKNTEAFF.

The chain couples TRBV10-3 to TRBJ1-1; D is undetermined. V was cut by 2 bases and J by 0 bases, with 7 bases left in between. The CDR3 consists of 14 residues. Per the germline V gene, CDR1 is ENHRY and CDR2 is SYGVKD. The CDR3 DNA sequence: TGTGCCATCAGTGAGATGACGATGAACACTGAAGCTTTCTTT. This codes for CAISEMTMNTEAFF.

This clonotype was observed a handful of times. The CDR3 DNA reads TGTGCCAGCAGCCACGGGCGGATCTACACCGGGGAGCTGTTTTTT. Amino acids: CASSHGRIYTGELFF. The gene calls are TRBV6-2 or TRBV6-3 and TRBJ2-2, with D unclear. Germline V gene sequence: CDR1 MNHEY, CDR2 SVGEGT. The CDR3 covers 15 residues. V was shortened by 6 bases and J by 3 bases, with 14 bases between the two germline ends.

This clonotype came up many times. The chain employs TRBV28 and TRBJ1-1; TRBD1 might be the D (5 bases). Germline lookup yields CDR1 MDHEN and CDR2 SYDVKM. This CDR3 is 13 amino acids long. Trimming stripped 2 bases from V and 7 bases from J, with 11 bases between. The CDR3 DNA follows: TGTGCCAGCAGTTTAACAGGTGTAAATGAAGCTTTCTTT. It codes for CASSLTGVNEAFF.